This T cell receptor (beta chain) was captured in a study of blood T cell repertoires in COVID-19. The wider study: The samples span acute and convalescent COVID-19 from the United States, Italy and Spain. The analysed material was cDNA or gDNA that came from T cells, B-cell-depleted T cells, or PBMCs.

CDR1 is MDHEN and CDR2 is SYDVKM in the germline V gene. Between the trimmed V and J ends, which lost 3 bases and 4 bases, there was a span of 12 bases. The CDR3 extends over 15 amino acids. Original data processing: The assay estimated nucleated cells by amplifying reference gene primers. The protocol was immunoSEQ multiplex PCR, while the TCRdb copy is restricted to in-frame clones and leaves out a portion. The V and J calls and clone size were taken over from that table, and D and trimming were inferred from the DNA. The sample consists of 210,000 or so clones, roughly 80% of them appearing once. The sequencing sample was made of peripheral blood. This TCR was sampled from a human donor in a cohort sampled during active COVID-19. The chain couples TRBV28 to TRBJ2-2, with D perhaps matching TRBD2 (6 bases). The DNA of the CDR3 is TGTGCCAGCAGTTTCACGGGGACTCCCACCGGGGAGCTGTTTTTT. This codes for CASSFTGTPTGELFF.